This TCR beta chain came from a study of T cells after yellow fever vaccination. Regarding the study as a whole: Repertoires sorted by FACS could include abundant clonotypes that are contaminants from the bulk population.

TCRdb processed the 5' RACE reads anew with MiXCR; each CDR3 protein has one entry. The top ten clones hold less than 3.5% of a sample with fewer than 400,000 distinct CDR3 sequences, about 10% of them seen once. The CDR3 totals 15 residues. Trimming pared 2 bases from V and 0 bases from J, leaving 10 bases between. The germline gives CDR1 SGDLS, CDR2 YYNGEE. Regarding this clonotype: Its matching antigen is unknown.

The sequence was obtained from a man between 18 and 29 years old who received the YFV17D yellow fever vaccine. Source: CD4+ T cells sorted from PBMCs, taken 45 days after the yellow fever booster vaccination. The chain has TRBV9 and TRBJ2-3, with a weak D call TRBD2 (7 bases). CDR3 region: CASSVGGGSTDTQYF. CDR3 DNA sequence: TGTGCCAGCAGCGTTGGCGGGGGCAGCACAGATACGCAGTATTTT.